Each of the 19 T cell receptor beta chains below was sequenced from the same sample in a study of a mutant IDH1 vaccine in newly diagnosed glioma. TCRdb's table, derived via immunoSEQ multiplex PCR, lists solely in-frame clones and lacks some. The table shows tens of thousands of clones, with roughly 87% occurring only once. As to time point: week 47, end of study. It was 300 ug of mutant IDH1 20-mer peptide that made up each vaccine dose, given with topical imiquimod. The antigens these receptors bind are not known. Sample: PBMCs, taken from a glioma patient whose treatment included an IDH1 peptide vaccine. The origin of the receptors is a man aged 30-40 years with glioma.

V is TRBV7-9 and J is TRBJ1-3, with 7 positions matching TRBD1. CDR1 SEHNR and CDR2 FQNEAQ come from the germline V gene (reference sequence). CDR3 size: 17 residues. J gave up 4 bases and V 5 bases, and 14 bases lay outside the gene matches. CDR3 loop: CASSRFVATGPGNTIYF. CDR3 in DNA: TGTGCCAGCAGCCGATTCGTTGCGACAGGGCCGGGAAACACCATATATTTT.

This clone was recorded a few times. This rearrangement joins TRBV5-1 to TRBJ2-3; TRBD2 matches at 12 bases. Per germline, CDR1 SGHRS and CDR2 YFSETQ. With 4 bases clipped from V and 0 bases from J, the junction kept 6 bases outside the gene matches. This CDR3 has 17 amino acids. The CDR3 loop reads CASSPGGLAGSTDTQYF. In nucleotides, the CDR3 is TGCGCCAGCAGCCCGGGTGGACTAGCGGGGAGCACAGATACGCAGTATTTT.

The chain uses TRBV15 and TRBJ1-3, with 7 bases matching TRBD1. Germline V gene sequence: CDR1 LNHNV, CDR2 YYDKDF (reference sequence). CDR3 size: 17 residues. J gave up 0 bases and V 1 base, and 6 bases lay outside the gene matches. The DNA for the CDR3 is TGTGCCACCAGCAGAGGGACAGGAGCTGACTCTGGAAACACCATATATTTT. This encodes CATSRGTGADSGNTIYF.

The chain carries TRBV19 and TRBJ1-2; D is possibly TRBD1 (5 bases). V was shortened by 7 bases and J by 1 base, with 19 bases between the two germline ends. This CDR3 has 16 amino acids. Germline V gene data show CDR1 as LNHDA and CDR2 as SQIVND (reference sequence). The CDR3, as DNA: TGTGCCAGTACCTCTGGGGCAGGCGGTTTTAACTATGGCTACACCTTC. It encodes CASTSGAGGFNYGYTF.

The V gene is TRBV6-5, the J gene TRBJ2-7, with 9 positions matching TRBD2. J lost 3 bases, V lost 2 bases, and 5 bases had no gene match. CDR3 length: 15 amino acids. Germline V gene lookup returns CDR1 MNHEY and CDR2 SVGAGI. CDR3 sequence: CASSYGGGGNYEQYF. The DNA of the CDR3 is TGTGCCAGCAGTTACGGCGGGGGGGGTAACTACGAGCAGTACTTC.

The chain combines TRBV9 with TRBJ2-7; 12 nucleotides align to TRBD1. J was trimmed by 5 bases and V by 3 bases; bases with no gene match: 12. The CDR3 loop spans 17 amino acids. Germline values: CDR1 SGDLS, CDR2 YYNGEE. CDR3 bases: TGTGCCAGCAGCGCAGGGACAGGGGGCGCAAAAAAGCACGAGCAGTACTTC. This gives the protein CASSAGTGGAKKHEQYF.

The V call is TRBV7-9, the J call TRBJ1-6; 8 bases agree with TRBD1. CDR1 and CDR2 from the germline V gene are SEHNR and FQNEAQ (reference sequence). The CDR3 covers 14 residues. Germline trimming cut 6 bases from V and 7 bases from J; bases unmatched to any gene: 5. CDR3 in amino acids: CASRGGQANSPLHF. As DNA, the CDR3 is TGTGCCAGCAGGGGGGGACAGGCGAATTCACCCCTCCACTTT.

The V call is TRBV2, the J call TRBJ1-2, with 10 positions matching TRBD1. With 6 bases clipped from V and 4 bases from J, the junction kept 5 bases outside the gene matches. The CDR3 consists of 14 residues. Germline CDR1 reads SNHLY; CDR2 reads FYNNEI. DNA of the CDR3: TGTGCCAGCAGGGCGGACAGGGGGAGCTATGGCTACACCTTC. This gives the protein CASRADRGSYGYTF.

A few counts support this clone. The chain carries TRBV28 and TRBJ2-1; 12 bases agree with TRBD2. With V trimmed by 9 bases and J by 0 bases, 9 bases remained unmatched. This CDR3 is 17 amino acids long. From germline, CDR1 is MDHEN and CDR2 SYDVKM. In nucleotides, the CDR3 is TGTGCCAGTACTAGCGGGGGGCAAGAGAGCTCCTACAATGAGCAGTTCTTC. This translates into CASTSGGQESSYNEQFF.

The rearrangement links TRBV2 to TRBJ2-7; D gene uncertain. CDR3 length: 11 amino acids. V was pared by 6 bases and J by 7 bases, with 10 bases between. Germline-derived CDR1 and CDR2 are SNHLY and FYNNEI. The CDR3 protein is CASSLTWEQYF. CDR3 coding DNA: TGTGCCAGCAGCCTGACTTGGGAGCAGTACTTC. The entire variable domain, with the rest obtained from reference TRBV2 and TRBJ2-7, is as follows: EPEVTQTPSHQVTQMGQEVILRCVPISNHLYFYWYRQILGQKVEFLVSFYNNEISEKSEIFDDQFSVERPDGSNFTLKIRSTKLEDSAMYFCASSLTWEQYFGPGTRLTVT.

The chain couples TRBV4-2 to TRBJ2-2; TRBD1 matches at 8 bases. The J segment lost 5 bases and the V segment lost 4 bases, leaving 9 bases of the junction unmatched. This CDR3 contains 16 residues. Germline V gene sequence: CDR1 LGHNA, CDR2 YNFKEQ. The CDR3 reads CASSPRDRTITGELFF. The CDR3 DNA reads as TGTGCCAGCAGCCCTCGGGACAGGACAATAACCGGGGAGCTGTTTTTT.

CDR3 amino acids: CASTQSMGRGDEKLFF. In DNA form, the CDR3 reads TGTGCCAGCACCCAGTCGATGGGCAGGGGAGATGAAAAACTGTTTTTT. The rearrangement joins TRBV5-8 to TRBJ1-4; possibly TRBD1 for D (6 bases). V shed 6 bases and J shed 6 bases, with 21 bases lying between them. This CDR3 has 16 residues. CDR1 and CDR2 (germline): SGHTS, YDEGEE.

This chain uses TRBV13 with TRBJ2-7; perhaps TRBD2 as D (6 bases). Trimming cost V 2 bases and J 4 bases, with 15 bases left between them. The CDR3 is 15 residues long. The germline V gene encodes CDR1 PRHDT and CDR2 FYEKMQ (reference sequence). CDR3 region: CASSLPRLGWYEQYF. The CDR3 DNA is TGTGCCAGCAGCTTACCGCGACTAGGCTGGTACGAGCAGTACTTC.

The J gene is TRBJ1-4, the V gene TRBV25-1; D is uncertain. V dropped 1 base and J dropped 8 bases, with 8 bases sitting between them. Germline V lookup: CDR1 MGHDK, CDR2 SYGVNS. This CDR3 has 13 residues. The CDR3, as DNA: TGTGCCAGCAGTGAATTGGGCAGCGAAAAACTGTTTTTT. Its translation: CASSELGSEKLFF.

The rearrangement links TRBV7-2 to TRBJ1-4; 7 nucleotides align to TRBD1. The CDR3 extends over 14 amino acids. Germline lookup yields CDR1 SGHTA and CDR2 FQGNSA. Germline trimming cut 1 base from V and 5 bases from J; bases unmatched to any gene: 1. The CDR3 reads CASSLETGNEKLFF. CDR3 sequence (DNA): TGTGCCAGCAGCTTAGAGACAGGGAATGAAAAACTGTTTTTT.

The chain links TRBV6-1 to TRBJ1-4, with D tentatively TRBD1 (6 bases). The CDR3 has 15 residues. Between the trimmed V and J ends, which lost 6 bases and 0 bases, there was a span of 11 bases. Germline V gene data show CDR1 as MNHNS and CDR2 as SASEGT. The DNA for the CDR3 is TGTGCCAGCAGGGCATGGACAGCAACTAATGAAAAACTGTTTTTT. It codes for CASRAWTATNEKLFF.

The chain is built from TRBV2 and TRBJ1-1; weak D call: TRBD1 (5 bases). With 4 bases removed from V and 5 bases from J, the gap between germline ends came to 14 bases. The CDR3 consists of 14 residues. Germline CDR1 is SNHLY and CDR2 is FYNNEI. CDR3 nucleotide sequence: TGTGCCAGCAGTGTCAGGCAGGGTTGGACTGAAGCTTTCTTT. Protein product: CASSVRQGWTEAFF.

This clone was seen only a few times. The chain employs TRBV30 and TRBJ1-5; no definite D call. The germline V gene encodes CDR1 GTSNPN and CDR2 SVGIG (reference sequence). Trimming stripped 3 bases from V and 3 bases from J, with 15 bases between. CDR3 length: 15 residues. The CDR3 sequence is CAWSEPLTFNQPQHF. In nucleotides, the CDR3 is TGTGCCTGGAGCGAACCCCTTACGTTCAATCAGCCCCAGCATTTT.

In this sample, this clone turned up once. The chain recombines TRBV9 with TRBJ2-7; 11 bases are shared with TRBD2. CDR1 SGDLS and CDR2 YYNGEE come from the germline V gene. V shed 4 bases, J shed 2 bases, and the junction held 5 bases outside the gene matches. The CDR3 is 15 amino acids. CDR3 sequence: CASSQTSGGTYEQYF. The CDR3 bases are TGTGCCAGCAGCCAAACTAGCGGGGGCACCTACGAGCAGTACTTC.